The 31 T cell receptor beta chains below come from one sample, sequenced in a study of molecular identifiers for immune sequencing clone quantification. In TCRdb, the PCR reads were re-called with MiXCR into one record per CDR3 protein. Here the sample spans about half a million distinct CDR3 sequences, about a fifth being singletons. Material: naive CD8+ T cells from blood, with Jurkat cell RNA spiked in. Subset: FACS-sorted CD8+CD4-CCR7+CD45RA+ naive T cells. The receptor set was obtained from a human donor in good health. Some libraries in this study had Jurkat cell RNA spiked in.

A word on this clonotype: This may be a read error: a much more frequent sequence differs by one nucleotide. The V and J genes are TRBV6-5 and TRBJ1-5; D gene uncertain. Germline assignment: CDR1 MNHEY and CDR2 SVGAGI. Trimming took 2 bases from V and 9 from J, leaving 11 bases between them. The CDR3 length is 13 residues. The CDR3 sequence is CASSYGVGRPQHF. CDR3 coding DNA: TGTGCCAGCAGTTACGGGGTAGGGCGGCCCCAGCATTTT.

To note about this clonotype: A much larger clone lies a single base off, so this may be a read error. The gene calls are TRBV27 and TRBJ1-1; 9 positions match TRBD1. The CDR3 totals 14 residues. In germline, CDR1 is MNHEY, CDR2 SMNVEV (reference sequence). This CDR3 is CASSSTGGFTEASF. For the CDR3, the DNA is TGTGCCAGCAGTTCAACAGGGGGCTTCACTGAAGCTTCCTTT.

V and J are TRBV6-6 and TRBJ2-5, with D hard to call. Germline loops: CDR1 MNHNY, CDR2 SVGAGI (reference sequence). The ends were cut back, 7 bases at V and 2 bases at J, with 17 bases in the middle. The CDR3 covers 15 residues. The CDR3 loop reads CASNPGPSLQETQYF. CDR3 DNA: TGTGCCAGCAACCCGGGCCCCTCCCTACAAGAGACCCAGTACTTC.

The V gene is TRBV5-6, the J gene TRBJ2-7, with 8 bases identical to TRBD1. V shed 1 base, J shed 5 bases, and the junction held 11 bases outside the gene matches. CDR1 is SGHDT and CDR2 is YYEEEE in the germline V gene. There are 16 residues in the CDR3. The CDR3 bases are TGTGCCAGCAGCTTGAAATTGAGGACAGGGCATGACGAGCAGTACTTC. This translates into CASSLKLRTGHDEQYF.

On this clonotype itself: At one boundary the junction diverges from the germline segment, which might be a read error. The chain joins TRBV20-1 to TRBJ2-3, with a possible D match to TRBD1 (6 bases). Germline-derived CDR1 and CDR2 are DFQATT and SNEGSKA (reference sequence). CDR3 size: 18 residues. CDR3 nucleotide sequence: TGCAGGGCTACACTAACCCTTGGGGGCAGGTCAAGTACAGATACGCAGTATTTT. Its protein is CRATLTLGGRSSTDTQYF.

This clonotype came up once. This sequence may be a read error, since a much larger clone differs from it by one base. The chain recombines TRBV27 with TRBJ2-2; D remains unclear. Trimming took off 10 bases at V and 5 bases at J, with 20 bases between the two ends. Germline V gene data show CDR1 as MNHEY and CDR2 as SMNVEV (reference sequence). The CDR3 is 15 amino acids. The CDR3 DNA sequence: TGTGCCACCTTAACATACGGCGAGAGGACCGGGGAGCTGTTTTTT. Protein sequence: CATLTYGERTGELFF.

In nucleotides, the CDR3 is TGCGCCAGCAGCCAAGAGGGAGGGGGCAATCAGCCCCAGCATTTT. The encoded protein is CASSQEGGGNQPQHF. J is TRBJ1-5 and V is TRBV4-3; tentative D call: TRBD1 (5 bases). The CDR3 loop spans 15 amino acids. The germline V and J ends were trimmed by 0 bases and 2 bases, with 8 bases remaining between them. From germline, CDR1 is LGHNA and CDR2 YSLEER.

Comments on this clonotype: Just one base apart from a much larger clone, this may be a read error. The genes are TRBV5-3 and TRBJ2-7; D may match TRBD1 or TRBD2 (5 bases each). TRBV5-3 is classed as an ORF, of uncertain function. This CDR3 is built from 14 residues. CDR3 nucleotides: TGTGCCAGCAGCTTGGTGGGGGTCTCCTACGAGCAGCACTTC. Translating it yields CASSLVGVSYEQHF.

This chain links TRBV7-9 with TRBJ2-2; TRBD2 aligns across 13 bases. The junction had 11 bases not matched to a gene; V was cut back by 6 bases and J by 4 bases. Germline CDR1 reads SEHNR; CDR2 reads FQNEAQ (reference sequence). The CDR3 loop spans 18 amino acids. CDR3 nucleotides: TGTGCCAGCAGTTACCCCGGACTAGCGGGAGTCGGCACCGGGGAGCTGTTTTTT. Its protein is CASSYPGLAGVGTGELFF.

The sample holds a few counts of this clonotype. The V and J genes are TRBV28 and TRBJ1-4; 10 bases map to TRBD1. With 1 base clipped from V and 5 bases from J, the junction kept 4 bases outside the gene matches. This CDR3 has 16 amino acids. The germline V gene encodes CDR1 MDHEN and CDR2 SYDVKM. The CDR3 region is CASSLLGQGINEKLFF. CDR3 nucleotide sequence: TGTGCCAGCAGTTTATTGGGACAGGGGATAAATGAAAAACTGTTTTTT.

This clonotype came up a few times. V gene TRBV20-1 combines with J gene TRBJ2-7, with D uncertain. Germline CDR1 reads DFQATT; CDR2 reads SNEGSKA (reference sequence). The length of the CDR3 is 13 residues. V shed 1 base and J shed 0 bases, with 7 bases lying between them. In DNA form, the CDR3 reads TGCAGTGCTAGAGTTCATAGCTCCTACGAGCAGTACTTC. Translation: CSARVHSSYEQYF.

The chain employs TRBV29-1 and TRBJ2-7, with TRBD1 as a possible D gene (6 bases). The CDR3 totals 11 residues. Germline CDR1 reads SQVTM; CDR2 reads ANQGSEA. The ends were cut back, 7 bases at V and 1 base at J, with 8 bases in the middle. CDR3 residues: CSGGTSYEQYF. Here the CDR3 DNA reads TGCAGCGGTGGGACATCCTACGAGCAGTACTTC.

The V gene is TRBV27, the J gene TRBJ2-3; D gene uncertain. This CDR3 is 12 amino acids long. Trimming shortened V by 6 bases and J by 5 bases, and 9 bases separated the two germline ends. Germline CDR1 MNHEY, CDR2 SMNVEV (reference sequence). Here the CDR3 reads CASSHGVDTQYF. The CDR3 nucleotides are TGTGCCAGCAGCCACGGCGTAGATACGCAGTATTTT.

A word on this clonotype: A clone one base away is much larger, so this may be a read error. The chain uses TRBV4-1 and TRBJ1-2, with a weak D call TRBD1 (6 bases). Germline lookup yields CDR1 MGHRA and CDR2 YSYEKL. Trimming pared 6 bases from V and 8 bases from J, leaving 16 bases between. The CDR3 covers 13 residues. CDR3 protein: CASRQRQELGYTF. The CDR3 bases are TGCGCCAGCAGGCAAAGACAGGAGCTAGGCTACACCTTC.

Note on this clonotype: This may come from a read error, since a much larger clone is one base off. The chain uses TRBV2 and TRBJ1-4; D is undetermined. Deletions cut 10 bases from V and 8 bases from J, with 11 bases between. The germline V gene has CDR1 SNHLY and CDR2 FYNNEI. The CDR3 sequence is 11 residues long. The CDR3 coding sequence is TGTGCCATCTCGATGGGGGAAAAACTGTTTTTT. Its protein product is CAISMGEKLFF.

This clonotype showed up many times. The DNA for the CDR3 is TGTGCCAGCAGTTTTCTCGCGGGAGCCGGCACCGGGGAGCTGTTTTTT. Encoded protein: CASSFLAGAGTGELFF. The chain has TRBV28 and TRBJ2-2; 7 nucleotides line up with TRBD2. CDR3 length equals 16 residues. Germline assignment: CDR1 MDHEN and CDR2 SYDVKM. The J segment lost 4 bases and the V segment lost 3 bases, leaving 8 bases of the junction unmatched.

This clonotype came up a few times. The chain has TRBV10-3 and TRBJ2-7, with 12 positions matching TRBD1. Per the germline V gene, CDR1 is ENHRY and CDR2 is SYGVKD. CDR3 length: 15 residues. The trim removed 2 bases at V and 5 bases at J, leaving 4 bases unmatched. For the CDR3, the DNA is TGTGCCATCAGTGAGCCGGGACAGGGGGCGAACGAGCAGTACTTC. Protein: CAISEPGQGANEQYF.

The V gene is TRBV4-3, the J gene TRBJ2-6, with 9 bases fitting TRBD1. Germline V CDR1 and CDR2: LGHNA, YSLEER. There are 17 residues in the CDR3. The junction had 7 bases not matched to a gene; V was cut back by 4 bases and J by 3 bases. CDR3 loop: CASSPRDRDYGANVLTF. The CDR3 DNA follows: TGCGCCAGCAGCCCCCGGGACAGGGATTATGGGGCCAACGTCCTGACTTTC.

This clonotype was counted many times. A junction end diverges from the germline sequence, so it may reflect a read error. This sequence joins TRBV7-6 and TRBJ2-3, with 12 positions matching TRBD2. From germline, CDR1 is SGHVS and CDR2 FNYEAQ. This CDR3 has 15 residues. Here the CDR3 reads CASRLTSGSRDTQYF. CDR3 bases: TGTGCCAGCAGGCTGACTAGCGGGAGCAGAGATACGCAGTATTTT.

Points on this clonotype: One base away lies a much larger clone, so this may be a sequencing read error. This chain uses TRBV7-8 with TRBJ1-1; perhaps TRBD1 as D (6 bases). The CDR3 spans 14 residues. CDR1 is SGHVS and CDR2 is FQNEAQ in the germline V gene. CDR3 loop: CASSLSGRTDEVFF. Written as DNA, the CDR3 is TGTGCCAGCAGCTTGAGCGGGCGGACAGATGAAGTTTTCTTT.

The sample holds many counts of this clonotype. This chain connects TRBV5-6 to TRBJ1-1, with 10 nucleotides matching TRBD1. Germline V lookup: CDR1 SGHDT, CDR2 YYEEEE. There are 16 residues in the CDR3. V was clipped by 4 bases and J by 0 bases; unmatched bases: 6. CDR3: CASSIDRGPVNTEAFF. CDR3 nucleotide sequence: TGTGCCAGCAGCATTGACAGGGGGCCGGTGAACACTGAAGCTTTCTTT.

The V gene is TRBV4-3, the J gene TRBJ1-2; 8 bases match TRBD1. The CDR3 has 19 amino acids. Germline V CDR1 and CDR2: LGHNA, YSLEER. Trimming at V came to 0 bases and at J to 2 bases, leaving 14 bases not matched to a gene. This CDR3 reads CASSQDRGGQGPVNYGYTF. Here the CDR3 DNA reads TGCGCCAGCAGCCAAGATCGCGGCGGACAGGGACCAGTGAACTATGGCTACACCTTC.

The rearrangement joins TRBV11-2 to TRBJ2-7; tentative D call: TRBD1 (6 bases). Germline assignment: CDR1 SGHAT and CDR2 FQNNGV. Trimming stripped 5 bases from V and 5 bases from J, with 16 bases between. This CDR3 has 14 amino acids. The CDR3 loop is CASSLYRDPHEQYF. The DNA of the CDR3 is TGTGCCAGCAGCCTGTACAGGGATCCCCACGAGCAGTACTTC.

The rearrangement links TRBV27 to TRBJ2-7; tentative D call: TRBD1 (6 bases). V lost 3 bases and J 4 bases, leaving 10 bases between the germline ends. This CDR3 has 13 amino acids. Per the germline V gene, CDR1 is MNHEY and CDR2 is SMNVEV (reference sequence). The CDR3 protein is CASSFTRGYEQYF. Here the CDR3 DNA reads TGTGCCAGCAGTTTCACCAGGGGTTACGAGCAGTACTTC.

V is TRBV7-9 and J is TRBJ1-4; D remains unclear. The CDR3 runs to 14 residues. V gave up 5 bases and J gave up 0 bases, with 7 bases separating them. Germline CDR1 and CDR2: SEHNR and FQNEAQ (reference sequence). CDR3 DNA sequence: TGTGCCAGCAGCCCTCCCGCAACTAATGAAAAACTGTTTTTT. Protein product: CASSPPATNEKLFF.

Regarding this clonotype: It may be a read error: a sequence one base away is much more abundant. DNA of the CDR3: TGTGCCGCCAGTGATTTGCCGGGAAGCACAGATACGCAGTATTTT. This gives the protein CAASDLPGSTDTQYF. The gene calls are TRBV24-1 and TRBJ2-3; TRBD2 might be the D (5 bases). The germline V gene has CDR1 KGHDR and CDR2 SFDVKD. This CDR3 is 15 amino acids long.

This clonotype was detected ten times or more. The V and J genes are TRBV6-2 or TRBV6-3 and TRBJ2-7; no firm D call. The CDR3 loop spans 12 amino acids. Between the trimmed V and J ends, which lost 6 bases and 5 bases, there was a span of 11 bases. Germline V gene lookup returns CDR1 MNHEY and CDR2 SVGEGT. CDR3 sequence: CASSPTVDEQYF. In DNA form, the CDR3 reads TGTGCCAGCAGCCCCACGGTCGACGAGCAGTACTTC.

This clonotype has a count of ten or more. V usage is TRBV6-2 or TRBV6-3 and J usage is TRBJ1-5; 7 positions agree with TRBD1. Looked up from germline, CDR1 is MNHEY and CDR2 is SVGEGT. The CDR3 contains 15 residues. With V trimmed by 4 bases and J by 4 bases, 7 bases remained unmatched. The CDR3 bases are TGTGCCAGCAGTTCGACAGGGAGGTTGAATCAGCCCCAGCATTTT. This codes for CASSSTGRLNQPQHF.

This clonotype was counted only a few times. The V gene is TRBV19, the J gene TRBJ1-5, with D possibly TRBD1 on 6 matching bases. The CDR3 extends over 19 amino acids. Germline values: CDR1 LNHDA, CDR2 SQIVND (reference sequence). Trimming pared 0 bases from V and 0 bases from J, leaving 18 bases between. The CDR3 region has the DNA TGTGCCAGTAGTATAGATCCAGGGGCAGTGCATAATAGCAATCAGCCCCAGCATTTT. Residues: CASSIDPGAVHNSNQPQHF.

Note on this clonotype: A much larger clone differs by one base, so this may be a read error. The chain carries TRBV5-3 and TRBJ1-1, with D maybe TRBD1 (5 bases). TRBV5-3 belongs to the ORF category, with a function that is uncertain. CDR3 size: 14 residues. CDR3 amino acids: CASSLVWGDTEAFF. DNA for the CDR3: TGTGCCAGCAGCTTAGTCTGGGGGGACACTGAAGCTTTCTTT.

A few counts support this clonotype. This rearrangement joins TRBV5-1 to TRBJ2-1; tentatively, D is TRBD1 (5 bases). This CDR3 has 14 residues. Trimming took off 2 bases at V and 4 bases at J, with 10 bases between the two ends. CDR1 and CDR2 (germline): SGHRS, YFSETQ. The CDR3 reads CASSFSTGYNEQFF. In DNA, the CDR3 is TGCGCCAGCAGCTTCAGTACAGGATACAATGAGCAGTTCTTC.